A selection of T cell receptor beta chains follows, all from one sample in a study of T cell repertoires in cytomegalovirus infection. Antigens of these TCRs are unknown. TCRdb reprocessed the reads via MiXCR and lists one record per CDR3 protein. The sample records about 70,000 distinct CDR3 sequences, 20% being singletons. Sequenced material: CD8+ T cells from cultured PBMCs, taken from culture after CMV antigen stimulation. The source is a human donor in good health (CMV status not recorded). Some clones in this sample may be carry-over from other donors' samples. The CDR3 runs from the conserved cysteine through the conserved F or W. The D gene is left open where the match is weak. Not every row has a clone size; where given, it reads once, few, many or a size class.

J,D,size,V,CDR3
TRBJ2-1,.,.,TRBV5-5,CASTLEAAPYNEQFF
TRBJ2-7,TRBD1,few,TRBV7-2,CASIRGIYEQYF
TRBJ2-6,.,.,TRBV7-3,CASSLFKGEFTSGANVLTF
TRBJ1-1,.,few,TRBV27,CASSLGQITEAFF
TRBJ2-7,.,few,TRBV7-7,CASSLVSWGEQYF
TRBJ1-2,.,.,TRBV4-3,CASSQEVLGDYGYTF
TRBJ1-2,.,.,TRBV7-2,CASSLNRLNPKRDGYTF
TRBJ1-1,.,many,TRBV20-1,CSASAASDTEAFF
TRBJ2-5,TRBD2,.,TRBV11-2,CASSLTSGVETQYF
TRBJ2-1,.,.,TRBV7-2,CASSRDVNNEQFF
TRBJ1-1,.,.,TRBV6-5,CASSLSGRGENTEAFF
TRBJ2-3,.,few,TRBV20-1,CSARDPWGRGRTDTQYF
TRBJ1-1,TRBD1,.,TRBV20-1,CSARVPGTGPTEAFF
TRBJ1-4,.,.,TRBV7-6,CASSHHRAGRETKLFF
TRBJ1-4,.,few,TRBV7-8,CASSLVGVRTTNEKLFF
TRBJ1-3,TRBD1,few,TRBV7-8,CASSPYYRGTVDYTIYF
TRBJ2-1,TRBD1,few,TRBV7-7,CASSLVVGTGGEQFF
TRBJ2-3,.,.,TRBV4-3,CASSQYSIQDTQYF
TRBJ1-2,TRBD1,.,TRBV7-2,CASSPDRGINYGYTF
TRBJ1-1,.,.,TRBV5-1,CASSLVGRGTEAFF
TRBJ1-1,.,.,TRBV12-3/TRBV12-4,CASSLGGPDTEAFF
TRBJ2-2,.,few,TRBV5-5,CASSLGLEGATGELFF
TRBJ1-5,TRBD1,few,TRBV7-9,CASSGGAGGQPQHF
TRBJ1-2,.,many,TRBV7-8,CASSHREHLGYGYTF
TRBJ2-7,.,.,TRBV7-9,CASSSKGGYIEQYF
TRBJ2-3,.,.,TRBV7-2,CASSLGGGGGDTDTQYF
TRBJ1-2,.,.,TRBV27,CASSWDGQYGYTF
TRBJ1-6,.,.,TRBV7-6,CASSPGDGSPLHF
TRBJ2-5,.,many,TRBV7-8,CASSFDRSEETQYF
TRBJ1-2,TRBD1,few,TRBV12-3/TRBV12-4,CASSWTGGSYGYTF
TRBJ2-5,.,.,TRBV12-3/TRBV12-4,CASSFQGRETQYF
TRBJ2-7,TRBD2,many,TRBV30,CAWSELGGHEQYF
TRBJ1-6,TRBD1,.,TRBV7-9,CASSLDAGGDNSPLHF
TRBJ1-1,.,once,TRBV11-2,CASSTGQMNTEAFF
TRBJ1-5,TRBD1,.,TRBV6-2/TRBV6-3,CASSYSPGQGSNQPQHF
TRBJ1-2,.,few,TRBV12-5,CASGSSRGVSYGYTF
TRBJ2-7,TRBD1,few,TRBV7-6,CASSLSTGSGYEQYF
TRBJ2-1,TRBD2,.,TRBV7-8,CASSKDPPGTSGGYEQFF
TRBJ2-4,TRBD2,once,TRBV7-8,CASSFSRLAGPDLVSKNIQYF
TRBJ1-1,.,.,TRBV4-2,CASSHWGLSGTEAFF
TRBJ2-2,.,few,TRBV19,CASSMDMTGWGTGELFF
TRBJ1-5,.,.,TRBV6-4,CASSDVGGQPQHF
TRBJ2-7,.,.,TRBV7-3,CASSPGAWGEQYF
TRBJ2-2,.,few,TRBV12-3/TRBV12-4,CAIYTGELFF
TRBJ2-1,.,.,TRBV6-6,CASSYSAENRYNEQFF
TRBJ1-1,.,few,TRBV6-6,CASSYSLLEAFF
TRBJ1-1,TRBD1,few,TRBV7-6,CASSSNRGLNTEAFF
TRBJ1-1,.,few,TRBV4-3,CASNKDPNTEAFF
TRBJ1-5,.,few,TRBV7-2,CASSWGVGDGNQPQHF
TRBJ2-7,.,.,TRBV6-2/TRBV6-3,CASSPPNRAEQYF
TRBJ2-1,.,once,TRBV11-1,CASSLVGSSYNEQFF
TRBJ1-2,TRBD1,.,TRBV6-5,CASSQGQGLVGYTF
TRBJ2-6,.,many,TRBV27,CASSLFLGGANVLTF
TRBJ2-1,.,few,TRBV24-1,CATSDRDRSSYNEQFF
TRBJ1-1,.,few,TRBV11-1,CASKLWAEAFF